Only a few counts were recorded for the clone carrying this T cell receptor beta chain. Diagnosis of hyperthyroidism was new in patients aged 18 to 65, and its duration was under 2 months. There are 13 residues in the CDR3. Germline CDR1 reads SEHNR; CDR2 reads FQNEAQ (reference sequence). V was cut by 5 bases and J by 7 bases, with 15 bases left in between. Regions amplified from RNA transcripts were the TCR beta CDR3 regions. Carried out on the TCR CDR3, a first-round RT-PCR used the HTBI primer set. TCRdb called the multiplex PCR reads again in MiXCR, with one record for every CDR3 protein. The sample has a few hundred thousand distinct CDR3 sequences, about an eighth seen once; the top ten hold about a sixth. The sample comes from a study of T cells in Graves' hyperthyroidism and ophthalmopathy. In the study overall: Once the initial diagnosis was made, peripheral blood was obtained before any treatment.

This clonotype was sampled from a woman between 18 and 30 years old with Graves' hyperthyroidism. The chain links TRBV7-9 to TRBJ2-7, with D unresolved. Sequenced material: blood. CDR3 protein: CASSPRSEWEQYF. CDR3 DNA: TGTGCCAGCAGCCCCCGGTCGGAGTGGGAGCAGTACTTC.